This T cell receptor beta chain came from a study of blood T cell repertoires in COVID-19. CDR1 and CDR2 (germline): ENHRY, SYGVKD. J gave up 10 bases and V 7 bases, and 5 bases lay outside the gene matches. The length of the CDR3 is 13 residues. Repertoires were generated with immunoSEQ multiplex PCR, while TCRdb's copy carries only in-frame clones and drops some. The sample has tens of thousands of clones; around 75% are singletons. Sequenced material: peripheral blood. The chain carries TRBV10-3 and TRBJ1-6; TRBD1 agrees at 9 bases. This clonotype was sampled from a man between 65 and 80 years old with COVID-19, enrolled during active disease. As DNA, the CDR3 is TGTGCCATCAACCGGGACAGGGTCTCACCCCTCCACTTT. Residues: CAINRDRVSPLHF.